The next 2 T cell receptor beta chains were all read from a single sample in a study of T cell repertoires in cytomegalovirus infection. TCRdb independently ran MiXCR on the reads; one entry per CDR3 protein. The sample lists 490,000 or so distinct CDR3 sequences, around 11% seen once, with 10% to 13% in the top ten. Input material: PBMCs. The source is a human donor in good health (CMV status not recorded). Some clones in this sample may be carry-over from other donors' samples.

This clonotype turned up a few times. This chain connects TRBV20-1 to TRBJ2-1; 10 bases are shared with TRBD1. Germline V gene data show CDR1 as DFQATT and CDR2 as SNEGSKA (reference sequence). The J segment lost 7 bases and the V segment lost 3 bases, leaving 3 bases of the junction unmatched. CDR3 length: 13 residues. In DNA form, the CDR3 reads TGCAGTGCTAGTAGGGACAGGGGTAATGAGCAGTTCTTC. This translates into CSASRDRGNEQFF.

This clonotype was detected many times. The chain carries TRBV6-1 and TRBJ2-2; D may be TRBD1 (6 bases). Per the germline V gene, CDR1 is MNHNS and CDR2 is SASEGT. The V end lost 6 bases, the J end lost 6 bases, and 14 bases lay between the germline ends. The CDR3 is 14 residues long. CDR3 residues: CASSLNRVSGELFF. The CDR3 DNA reads as TGTGCCAGCAGCTTAAACAGGGTTTCCGGGGAGCTGTTTTTT.